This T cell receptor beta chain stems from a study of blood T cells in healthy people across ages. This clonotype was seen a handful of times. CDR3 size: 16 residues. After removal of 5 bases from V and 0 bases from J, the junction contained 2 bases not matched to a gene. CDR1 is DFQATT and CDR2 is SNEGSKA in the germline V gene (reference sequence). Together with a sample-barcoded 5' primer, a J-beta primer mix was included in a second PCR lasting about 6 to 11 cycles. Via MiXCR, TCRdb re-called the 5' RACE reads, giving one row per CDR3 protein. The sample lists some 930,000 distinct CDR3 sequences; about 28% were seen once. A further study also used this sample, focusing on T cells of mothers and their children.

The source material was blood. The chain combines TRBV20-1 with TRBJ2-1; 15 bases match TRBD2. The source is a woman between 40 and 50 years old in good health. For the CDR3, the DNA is TGCAGTGCTGGGACTAGCGGGGGGAGCTCCTACAATGAGCAGTTCTTC. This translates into CSAGTSGGSSYNEQFF.